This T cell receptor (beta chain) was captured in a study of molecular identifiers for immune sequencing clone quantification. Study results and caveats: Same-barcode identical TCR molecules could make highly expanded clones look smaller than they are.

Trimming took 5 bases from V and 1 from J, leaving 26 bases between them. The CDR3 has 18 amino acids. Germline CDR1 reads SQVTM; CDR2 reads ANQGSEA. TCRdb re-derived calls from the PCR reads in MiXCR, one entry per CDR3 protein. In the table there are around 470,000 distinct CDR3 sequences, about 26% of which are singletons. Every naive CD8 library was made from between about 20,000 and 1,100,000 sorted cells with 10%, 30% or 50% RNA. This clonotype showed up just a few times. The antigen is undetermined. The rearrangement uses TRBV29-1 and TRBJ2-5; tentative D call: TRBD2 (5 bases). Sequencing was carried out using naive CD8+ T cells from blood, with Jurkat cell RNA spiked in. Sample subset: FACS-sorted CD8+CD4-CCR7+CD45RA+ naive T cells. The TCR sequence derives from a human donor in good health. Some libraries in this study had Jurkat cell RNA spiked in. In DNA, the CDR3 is TGCAGCGTTAGGACCCAAGGAGGCTCTCGGGCCCCCCAAGAGACCCAGTACTTC. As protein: CSVRTQGGSRAPQETQYF.